The 27 T cell receptor beta chains presented below share a single source sample, sequenced in a study of shared clonotypes between healthy human individuals. The method was immunoSEQ multiplex PCR; TCRdb's version includes in-frame clones alone and lacks a portion of them. This sample yields approximately 940,000 clones, of which less than 85% are seen a single time; about 1.5% belongs to the top ten. The source material was memory CD4+ T cells sorted from blood. Sample subset: CD45RA-negative fraction. These receptors all come from a young man in good health.

The CDR3 coding sequence is TGCGCCAGCAGCTCCTCCGTAAGGACAGGAGATCATCAAGAGACCCAGTACTTC. Its protein is CASSSSVRTGDHQETQYF. The chain combines TRBV5-1 with TRBJ2-5; 7 nucleotides match TRBD1. The germline V gene encodes CDR1 SGHRS and CDR2 YFSETQ. This CDR3 region has 18 residues. The V segment lost 3 bases and the J segment 2 bases; nucleotides outside the gene matches: 16.

To note about this clone: This clone may be a read error of a much larger clone one base away. Other DNA sequences from this sample encode an identical CDR3 as well. The chain has TRBV7-2 and TRBJ2-5; D uncertain. The V gene's germline CDR1 is SGHTA and CDR2 FQGNSA. The V and J ends lost 1 base and 5 bases respectively, with 5 bases between them. This CDR3 spans 12 amino acids. CDR3 sequence: CASSLGRETQYF. CDR3 nucleotide sequence: TGTGCCAGCAGCTTAGGTCGGGAGACCCAGTACTTC.

The chain uses TRBV5-8 and TRBJ2-3; 9 bases line up with TRBD1. There are 17 residues in the CDR3. Germline CDR1 reads SGHTS; CDR2 reads YDEGEE. J was trimmed by 0 bases and V by 3 bases; bases with no gene match: 8. The CDR3 DNA is TGTGCCAGCAGCTCGGGACAGGGTTTGTTCAGCACAGATACGCAGTATTTT. This codes for CASSSGQGLFSTDTQYF.

Concerning this clone itself: A much bigger clone sits one base away, suggesting this may be a read error. The gene calls are TRBV4-1 and TRBJ2-2, with no clear D. The germline V gene encodes CDR1 MGHRA and CDR2 YSYEKL. Trimming stripped 3 bases from V and 6 bases from J, with 5 bases between. The CDR3 is made up of 12 amino acids. The CDR3 sequence is CASSQGPGELFF. In DNA form, the CDR3 reads TGCGCCAGCAGCCAGGGTCCCGGGGAGCTGTTTTTT.

The rearrangement joins TRBV5-6 to TRBJ1-2; 8 positions agree with TRBD1. This CDR3 is built from 15 residues. Germline values: CDR1 SGHDT, CDR2 YYEEEE. The junction had 6 bases not matched to a gene; V was cut back by 4 bases and J by 1 base. The CDR3 DNA follows: TGTGCCAGCAGCGAAGGGACAGGAAATAACTATGGCTACACCTTC. Residues: CASSEGTGNNYGYTF.

The gene calls are TRBV5-4 and TRBJ2-5, with a possible D match to TRBD2 (7 bases). The CDR3 has 17 residues. Germline V lookup: CDR1 SGHNT, CDR2 YYREEE (reference sequence). Trimming cost V 3 bases and J 7 bases, with 25 bases left between them. In DNA form, the CDR3 reads TGTGCCAGCAGCTCTCGACAGGAACGACTAGCTGGCGGGACCCAGTACTTC. Its protein product is CASSSRQERLAGGTQYF.

The rearrangement links TRBV2 to TRBJ1-2; D unclear. Between the trimmed V and J ends, which lost 4 bases and 2 bases, there was a span of 8 bases. This CDR3 contains 13 residues. Germline V CDR1 and CDR2: SNHLY, FYNNEI. CDR3 DNA: TGTGCCAGCAGTGTAGACACCAACTATGGCTACACCTTC. Amino acids: CASSVDTNYGYTF.

This clone was seen only once. This chain joins TRBV7-8 and TRBJ2-1; 9 nucleotides agree with TRBD2. The length of the CDR3 is 15 residues. Unmatched junction bases numbered 8, after V lost 9 bases and J lost 2 bases. The V gene's germline CDR1 is SGHVS and CDR2 FQNEAQ. The CDR3 here is CASGGREGPYNEQFF. In DNA, the CDR3 is TGTGCCAGTGGCGGGCGGGAGGGCCCCTACAATGAGCAGTTCTTC.

V usage is TRBV20-1 and J usage is TRBJ2-3; D remains unclear. V was pared by 6 bases and J by 6 bases, with 10 bases between. Per the germline V gene, CDR1 is DFQATT and CDR2 is SNEGSKA (reference sequence). This CDR3 contains 11 residues. CDR3 DNA: TGCAGTGCCCGGACCGTTGATACGCAGTATTTT. This gives the protein CSARTVDTQYF.

The chain has TRBV18 and TRBJ1-5, with D possibly TRBD1 on 6 matching bases. Germline V gene lookup returns CDR1 KGHSH and CDR2 LQKENI. This CDR3 is built from 13 residues. V was shortened by 6 bases and J by 4 bases, with 10 bases between the two germline ends. The CDR3: CASSWTVNQPQHF. CDR3 DNA sequence: TGTGCCAGCTCGTGGACAGTGAATCAGCCCCAGCATTTT.

The chain recombines TRBV4-1 with TRBJ2-7; TRBD1 might be the D (6 bases). The V gene's germline CDR1 is MGHRA and CDR2 YSYEKL. The CDR3 length is 18 residues. V lost 0 bases to trimming and J lost 5 bases, with 23 bases between them. The CDR3 region has the DNA TGCGCCAGCAGCCAAGATCTATTGATGGGCAGGGGTCGGCACGAGCAGTACTTC. Translation: CASSQDLLMGRGRHEQYF.

CDR3 loop: CATSVRATNEKLFF. The CDR3, as DNA: TGTGCCACCAGCGTCAGGGCAACTAATGAAAAACTGTTTTTT. The chain is built from TRBV15 and TRBJ1-4; a weak D match, TRBD1 (5 bases). V gave up 5 bases and J gave up 0 bases, with 7 bases separating them. Germline CDR1 LNHNV, CDR2 YYDKDF (reference sequence). This CDR3 is built from 14 residues.

This sequence joins TRBV25-1 and TRBJ1-1; perhaps TRBD1 as D (5 bases). This CDR3 contains 14 residues. Trimming cost V 2 bases and J 4 bases, with 11 bases left between them. Germline CDR1 MGHDK, CDR2 SYGVNS. Written as DNA, the CDR3 is TGTGCCAGCAGTGAAACGGCGGGGCTCACTGAAGCTTTCTTT. Translated: CASSETAGLTEAFF. Full variable domain (rest looked up from reference TRBV25-1 and TRBJ1-1): EADIYQTPRYLVIGTGKKITLECSQTMGHDKMYWYQQDPGMELHLIHYSYGVNSTEKGDLSSESTVSRIRTEHFPLTLESARPSHTSQYLCASSETAGLTEAFFGQGTRLTVV.

The chain uses TRBV25-1 and TRBJ1-1; D possibly corresponds to TRBD1 (6 bases). V was shortened by 7 bases and J by 4 bases, with 13 bases between the two germline ends. Germline V CDR1 and CDR2: MGHDK, SYGVNS. The CDR3 extends over 13 amino acids. The CDR3 coding sequence is TGTGCCAGCACCAGGGGAACGGGCACTGAAGCTTTCTTT. Translating gives CASTRGTGTEAFF.

This clone was seen at least ten times. The V and J genes are TRBV9 and TRBJ2-1, with D perhaps assigned TRBD1 or TRBD2 (6 bases each). The CDR3 is 14 residues long. Germline-derived CDR1 and CDR2 are SGDLS and YYNGEE. Trimming left V 7 bases short and J 6 bases short, with 17 bases between. The CDR3 sequence: CASGGGDGSNEQFF. The CDR3 bases are TGTGCCAGCGGAGGGGGAGACGGAAGCAATGAGCAGTTCTTC. The full variable domain, in which reference TRBV9 and TRBJ2-1 provide the parts outside the CDR3, is DSGVTQTPKHLITATGQRVTLRCSPRSGDLSVYWYQQSLDQGLQFLIQYYNGEERAKGNILERFSAQQFPDLHSELNLSSLELGDSALYFCASGGGDGSNEQFFGPGTRLTVL.

This clone has just one count. This chain joins TRBV12-5 and TRBJ2-5; the D is unclear. The length of the CDR3 is 14 residues. The germline gives CDR1 LGHNT, CDR2 FRNRAP. The V gene lost 0 bases and the J gene lost 5 bases, with 10 bases spanning the gap. The CDR3 loop reads CASGLVNELETQYF. DNA of the CDR3: TGTGCTAGTGGTTTGGTAAACGAGTTGGAGACCCAGTACTTC.

In the case of this clone: This clone may be a read error of a much larger clone one base away. Other DNA sequences in the same sample also yield this CDR3. The chain carries TRBV11-2 and TRBJ1-6; perhaps TRBD1 as D (6 bases). Per the germline V gene, CDR1 is SGHAT and CDR2 is FQNNGV. CDR3 length: 14 amino acids. V was pared by 0 bases and J by 9 bases, with 9 bases between. CDR3 protein: CASSLEGASSPLHF. The CDR3 bases are TGTGCCAGCAGCTTAGAGGGGGCGAGTTCACCCCTCCACTTT.

The genes are TRBV27 and TRBJ1-5; D gene unclear. This CDR3 comprises 16 residues. Germline-derived CDR1 and CDR2 are MNHEY and SMNVEV (reference sequence). Trimming pared 6 bases from V and 0 bases from J, leaving 15 bases between. The CDR3 sequence is CASRRTSDISNQPQHF. CDR3 DNA sequence: TGTGCCAGCAGACGAACGAGTGACATTAGCAATCAGCCCCAGCATTTT.

V gene TRBV30 combines with J gene TRBJ2-3; D gene uncertain. V was clipped by 4 bases and J by 6 bases, with 11 bases between them. The CDR3 extends over 12 amino acids. From germline, CDR1 is GTSNPN and CDR2 SVGIG (reference sequence). The CDR3 DNA follows: TGTGCCTGGAACCTGGTTCGGGATACGCAGTATTTT. It yields the protein CAWNLVRDTQYF.

There are a few counts of this clone. The chain is built from TRBV6-1 and TRBJ1-1; D perhaps matches TRBD1 (5 bases). Germline CDR1 and CDR2: MNHNS and SASEGT. Trimming pared 6 bases from V and 5 bases from J, leaving 16 bases between. This CDR3 region has 14 residues. The CDR3 loop reads CASSRAGHGTEAFF. The CDR3, as DNA: TGTGCCAGCAGCCGGGCGGGGCATGGGACTGAAGCTTTCTTT.

This clone was detected only a few times. The chain carries TRBV4-1 and TRBJ1-2; the D gene is possibly TRBD1 (6 bases). CDR1 is MGHRA, CDR2 YSYEKL, per germline. The ends were cut back, 0 bases at V and 5 bases at J, with 22 bases in the middle. This CDR3 is built from 18 residues. CDR3 nucleotides: TGCGCCAGCAGCCAAGACGCCGGACAGATCGAAGAAAAGTATGGCTACACCTTC. Protein sequence: CASSQDAGQIEEKYGYTF.

V gene TRBV10-3 combines with J gene TRBJ1-2; possibly TRBD1 for D (6 bases). The CDR3 contains 14 residues. The V end was cut by 3 bases, the J end by 7 bases, with 15 bases between. CDR1 and CDR2 (germline): ENHRY, SYGVKD. The CDR3 spells CAISEGGQGSGYTF. CDR3 in DNA: TGTGCCATCAGTGAAGGGGGGCAGGGAAGTGGCTACACCTTC.

V and J are TRBV21-1 and TRBJ2-7; the table assigns TRBD1, which was not confirmed against the DNA. TRBV21-1 is recorded as a pseudogene. CDR3 length: 12 residues. The chain's CDR3 is CAPRDRAYEQYF. The CDR3 nucleotides read TGTGCCCCCAGGGACAGGGCCTACGAGCAGTACTTC.

This chain links TRBV5-8 with TRBJ2-7; 8 nucleotides match TRBD1. V lost 4 bases and J lost 0; bases outside the gene matches: 21. CDR1 and CDR2 (germline): SGHTS, YDEGEE. The CDR3 runs to 20 residues. The chain's CDR3 is CASSQKPGQVRYSSSYEQYF. DNA for the CDR3: TGTGCCAGCAGCCAGAAACCGGGACAGGTGAGGTACAGCAGCTCCTACGAGCAGTACTTC. Based on the CDR3 plus reference TRBV5-8 and TRBJ2-7, the full variable domain is EAGVTQSPTHLIKTRGQQATLRCSPISGHTSVYWYQQALGLGLQFLLWYDEGEERNRGNFPPRFSGRQFPNYSSELNVNALELEDSALYLCASSQKPGQVRYSSSYEQYFGPGTRLTVT.

The gene calls are TRBV10-2 and TRBJ2-1; 11 nucleotides agree with TRBD2. CDR3 length: 17 residues. V shed 3 bases, J shed 0 bases, and the junction held 4 bases outside the gene matches. Per the germline V gene, CDR1 is WSHSY and CDR2 is SAAADI. CDR3 sequence reads: CASSEASGGSSYNEQFF. For the CDR3, the DNA is TGCGCCAGCAGTGAAGCTAGCGGGGGGAGCTCCTACAATGAGCAGTTCTTC.

This clone was seen a few times. Other DNA sequences in this specimen translate into the identical CDR3. The chain couples TRBV6-5 to TRBJ1-1; D not certain. The V end lost 2 bases, the J end lost 5 bases, and 3 bases lay between the germline ends. The germline V gene has CDR1 MNHEY and CDR2 SVGAGI. This CDR3 has 11 residues. This CDR3 is CASSYGTEAFF. The DNA of the CDR3 is TGTGCCAGCAGTTACGGTACTGAAGCTTTCTTT.

The rearrangement links TRBV27 to TRBJ1-2; 8 bases are a match to TRBD1. Trimming took 4 bases from V and 5 from J; bases not matched to a gene: 9. This CDR3 is built from 15 residues. The germline V gene encodes CDR1 MNHEY and CDR2 SMNVEV (reference sequence). DNA for the CDR3: TGTGCCAGCAGTTCCCTCAAAGGACAGGGTTATGGCTACACCTTC. Translated, it gives CASSSLKGQGYGYTF.